This T cell receptor beta chain derives from a study of sequential checkpoint blockade in melanoma. The overall study: Each arm's sequence ended with maintenance nivolumab.

This clone was seen just once. Treatment described: randomized to nivolumab then ipilimumab (arm A) or the reverse (arm B). None of the patients previously received DNA-damaging chemotherapy. From thawed PBMCs, live CD3+CD8+ cells negative for CD19 and CD56 were sorted. J gave up 6 bases and V 0 bases, and 7 bases lay outside the gene matches. The CDR3 runs 17 residues. Germline lookup yields CDR1 LGHNA and CDR2 YNFKEQ. The repertoire was sequenced with immunoSEQ multiplex PCR; TCRdb's copy has only in-frame clones and lacks some. Of 5,300 or so clones listed, 78% are singletons. This sequence joins TRBV4-2 and TRBJ1-5; 11 bases map to TRBD1. This specimen consisted of CD8+ T cells sorted from blood (inferred from file names), obtained from a patient given nivolumab and ipilimumab in sequence. The clonotype was recovered from a human donor with melanoma. CDR3 residues: CASSQDGTGGFGQPQHF. The CDR3 nucleotides are TGTGCCAGCAGCCAAGACGGGACAGGGGGTTTTGGTCAGCCCCAGCATTTT.